What follows are 15 T cell receptor beta chains derived from one specimen sequenced in a study of human T cells and chemical hapten exposure (dated by TCRdb to the early 2020s). Total RNA was extracted from unfractionated whole blood collected in Tempus Blood RNA tubes. Libraries were constructed by 5' RACE. The data were produced on an Illumina MiSeq. TCRdb reprocessed the public reads (quality trimming at Q25 with fastp, clone calling with MiXCR) and kept in-frame beta chains. Every distinct CDR3 protein forms one entry, paired with its most common genes and DNA. The sample profile shows fewer than 150,000 distinct CDR3 sequences; roughly 19% of them were found once. 2.8% of the sample is taken by the ten largest. These receptors originate from a human donor in good health.

This clonotype has a handful of counts. The chain is built from TRBV28 and TRBJ2-7; D gene uncertain. V was shortened by 6 bases and J by 2 bases, with 14 bases between the two germline ends. The CDR3 runs 14 residues. Germline V gene sequence: CDR1 MDHEN, CDR2 SYDVKM. The CDR3 protein is CASSTQVGAYEQYF. CDR3 DNA sequence: TGTGCCAGCAGCACTCAGGTAGGAGCCTACGAGCAGTACTTC.

This clonotype was counted between two and nine times. This chain uses TRBV28 with TRBJ2-1; 9 bases agree with TRBD1. The germline V gene has CDR1 MDHEN and CDR2 SYDVKM. J lost 1 base, V lost 6 bases, and 7 bases had no gene match. The CDR3 totals 16 residues. CDR3 coding DNA: TGTGCCAGCAGCAACCATGGGACAGGGTCCTACAATGAGCAGTTCTTC. The encoded protein is CASSNHGTGSYNEQFF.

Notes on this clonotype: This could be a read error, since a much larger clone is one nucleotide away. V usage is TRBV5-6 and J usage is TRBJ2-3, with unresolved D. Germline CDR1 is SGHDT and CDR2 is YYEEEE. This CDR3 spans 14 amino acids. The CDR3 spells CDSSSTQPADTQYF. CDR3 coding DNA: TGTGACAGCAGCTCGACCCAGCCCGCAGATACGCAGTATTTT.

This clonotype was seen at least ten times. The genes are TRBV7-2 and TRBJ2-3; TRBD2 matches 8 bases. Germline CDR1 and CDR2: SGHTA and FQGNSA. The V segment lost 0 bases and the J segment 4 bases; nucleotides outside the gene matches: 0. The CDR3 spans 14 residues. The CDR3 coding sequence is TGTGCCAGCAGCTTAGCGGGACTAGCAGATACGCAGTATTTT. As protein: CASSLAGLADTQYF.

This clonotype was seen a few times. The V gene is TRBV4-1, the J gene TRBJ2-7, with TRBD1 matching over 8 bases. V was pared by 4 bases and J by 0 bases, with 2 bases of the junction left unmatched. The V gene's germline CDR1 is MGHRA and CDR2 YSYEKL. The CDR3 is made up of 14 amino acids. The DNA for the CDR3 is TGCGCCAGCAGCCCGGGACAGGACTCCTACGAGCAGTACTTC. This translates into CASSPGQDSYEQYF.

As concerns this clonotype: A much bigger clone sits one base away, suggesting this may be a read error. The chain employs TRBV5-1 and TRBJ2-5, with 7 positions matching TRBD2. CDR3 size: 14 residues. J gave up 9 bases and V 4 bases, and 12 bases lay outside the gene matches. Per germline, CDR1 SGHRS and CDR2 YFSETQ. CDR3 protein: CASSIGTTTEPQYF. Written as DNA, the CDR3 is TGCGCCAGCAGCATCGGGACTACCACCGAACCCCAGTACTTC.

J is TRBJ1-3 and V is TRBV7-2; 7 bases line up with TRBD1. Germline V gives CDR1 SGHTA, CDR2 FQGNSA. CDR3 length: 20 residues. V shed 3 bases, J shed 11 bases, and the junction held 28 bases outside the gene matches. This CDR3 reads CASSFGQATALRESRRAIYF. CDR3 coding DNA: TGTGCCAGCAGCTTCGGACAGGCAACCGCCCTTAGGGAGTCTCGGAGGGCCATATATTTT.

This clonotype has ten or more counts. This sequence joins TRBV5-4 and TRBJ2-6; 7 nucleotides agree with TRBD1. J gave up 0 bases and V 4 bases, and 1 base lay outside the gene matches. The CDR3 spans 15 residues. The germline V gene encodes CDR1 SGHNT and CDR2 YYREEE (reference sequence). CDR3 in amino acids: CASSPGGSGANVLTF. CDR3 DNA: TGTGCCAGCAGCCCAGGGGGCTCTGGGGCCAACGTCCTGACTTTC.

The rearrangement uses TRBV25-1 and TRBJ1-2, with a possible D match to TRBD1 (6 bases). Trimming stripped 2 bases from V and 3 bases from J, with 13 bases between. The CDR3 has 15 amino acids. Germline lookup yields CDR1 MGHDK and CDR2 SYGVNS. CDR3 in amino acids: CASSEVTGRDYGYTF. The CDR3 bases are TGTGCCAGCAGTGAAGTCACAGGGAGGGACTATGGCTACACCTTC.

This clonotype was observed a few times. The chain is built from TRBV4-1 and TRBJ2-1, with TRBD2 matching over 8 bases. Germline CDR1 and CDR2: MGHRA and YSYEKL. CDR3 size: 17 residues. The ends lost 6 bases at V and 0 bases at J; junction bases unmatched: 10. CDR3 sequence (DNA): TGCGCCAGCAGTCCTACTATGAGCGGGAGCTCCTACAATGAGCAGTTCTTC. Translated: CASSPTMSGSSYNEQFF.

This clonotype was observed a handful of times. This sequence joins TRBV20-1 and TRBJ2-3; possibly TRBD2 for D (6 bases). The CDR3 extends over 11 amino acids. Trimming removed 3 bases from V and 8 bases from J, with 9 bases in between. CDR1 and CDR2 (germline): DFQATT, SNEGSKA (reference sequence). CDR3: CSASGGGTQYF. CDR3 nucleotides: TGCAGTGCTAGCGGGGGTGGTACGCAGTATTTT.

This clonotype turned up a few times. The V gene is TRBV7-2, the J gene TRBJ2-1; possible D gene TRBD1, 6 bases. V was pared by 2 bases and J by 9 bases, with 14 bases between. The CDR3 is 14 residues long. Germline values: CDR1 SGHTA, CDR2 FQGNSA. The CDR3 DNA reads TGTGCCAGCAGCTTAAGTCAGGGGACGGGTGAGCAGTTCTTC. It translates to CASSLSQGTGEQFF. Looking up the rest from reference TRBV7-2 and TRBJ2-1 gives the full variable domain: GAGVSQSPSNKVTEKGKDVELRCDPISGHTALYWYRQSLGQGLEFLIYFQGNSAPDKSGLPSDRFSAERTGGSVSTLTIQRTQQEDSAVYLCASSLSQGTGEQFFGPGTRLTVL.

This clonotype has only a few counts. The chain has TRBV9 and TRBJ2-1; D is unclear. The CDR3 is 13 amino acids. Germline V lookup: CDR1 SGDLS, CDR2 YYNGEE. Between the trimmed V and J ends, which lost 4 bases and 3 bases, there was a span of 8 bases. The CDR3 DNA follows: TGTGCCAGCAGCTCGGGTTTCTACAATGAGCAGTTCTTC. It translates to CASSSGFYNEQFF.

This clonotype was counted between two and nine times. The rearrangement joins TRBV12-5 to TRBJ1-5; D call uncertain. The germline V gene has CDR1 LGHNT and CDR2 FRNRAP. The CDR3 contains 16 residues. The ends were cut back, 6 bases at V and 5 bases at J, with 20 bases in the middle. This CDR3 reads CASGSSPPTWDQPQHF. DNA for the CDR3: TGTGCTAGTGGATCCTCCCCCCCAACATGGGATCAGCCCCAGCATTTT.

This clonotype was seen only a few times. The chain carries TRBV5-1 and TRBJ1-1; maybe TRBD1 (5 bases). The CDR3 sequence is 13 residues long. The germline V gene encodes CDR1 SGHRS and CDR2 YFSETQ. V gave up 4 bases and J gave up 3 bases, with 10 bases separating them. The chain's CDR3 is CASSPAGHTEAFF. In nucleotides, the CDR3 is TGCGCCAGCAGCCCAGCGGGGCACACTGAAGCTTTCTTT.